This is a list of T cell receptor beta chains from one sample in a study of OX40 agonist ivuxolimab in advanced cancers. Repertoires were generated with immunoSEQ multiplex PCR, while TCRdb's copy carries only in-frame clones and drops some. The sample consists of some 100,000 clones, 75% to 95% of them appearing once. Source: CD4+ or CD8+ T cells sorted from blood, taken in a trial of the OX40 agonist ivuxolimab. These receptors were collected from an adult with an advanced solid tumor such as melanoma, head and neck, liver or kidney cancer. Both conserved end residues are part of each CDR3. A D gene is named only where the DNA matches it firmly. Size tells how often a clone was seen (once, few, many) or the class of an expanded clone, and some rows leave it out.

>NA|TRBJ1-2|NA|TRBV6-5
TGTGCCAGCAGTTACTCGCTTCGTTATGGCTACACCTTC
CASSYSLRYGYTF
>NA|TRBJ2-5|TRBD2|TRBV19
TGTGCCAGTAGACCGACTAGCGGAGGGGAGACCCAGTACTTC
CASRPTSGGETQYF
>NA|TRBJ2-3|TRBD2|TRBV11-3
TGTGCCAGCAGCTCCACCGGACTAGCGGGAGCTACGCAGTATTTT
CASSSTGLAGATQYF
>once|TRBJ2-7|TRBD1|TRBV5-1
TGCGCCAGCAGCTTAACAGGGGGATTAGGTGAAGAGCAGTACTTC
CASSLTGGLGEEQYF
>NA|TRBJ2-5|NA|TRBV27
TGTGCCAGCAGTTTAAAGGAGGGGACCCAGTACTTC
CASSLKEGTQYF
>NA|TRBJ2-3|NA|TRBV5-1
TGCGCCAGCAGCGTAACAGGGATAGATACGCAGTATTTT
CASSVTGIDTQYF
>once|TRBJ2-7|TRBD2|TRBV28
TGTGCCAGCAGTTCCACGGTTAGCGGGAGGGCCCCTTACGAGCAGTACTTC
CASSSTVSGRAPYEQYF
>once|TRBJ2-5|TRBD2|TRBV10-1
TGCGCCAGCAGCAGGACTAGCGGGCAGTCGCAAGAGACCCAGTACTTC
CASSRTSGQSQETQYF
>NA|TRBJ2-7|NA|TRBV19
TGTGCCAGTAGTGATCCGGACAGATGGAGGGACGAGCAGTACTTC
CASSDPDRWRDEQYF
>NA|TRBJ2-5|TRBD2|TRBV28
TGTGCCAGCAGTTCTGAGGGGCGGGAGCAGTACTTC
CASSSEGREQYF
>few|TRBJ2-7|TRBD2|TRBV27
TGTGCCAGCCCCCTAGCGGGAGTTAACTTC
CASPLAGVNF
>NA|TRBJ2-1|TRBD2|TRBV5-8
TGTGCCAGCAGCTTCCCAGGGACTAGCGGGAGGTTTTACAATGAGCAGTTCTTC
CASSFPGTSGRFYNEQFF
>NA|TRBJ1-5|NA|TRBV6-5
TGTGCCAGCCCGTTAAGGACGATTAGCAATCAGCCCCAGCATTTT
CASPLRTISNQPQHF
>NA|TRBJ2-1|TRBD2|TRBV27
TGTGCCAGCAGTTTAGGGACTAGCGGGGCTAGCTCCTACAATGAGCAGTTCTTC
CASSLGTSGASSYNEQFF
>NA|TRBJ2-3|NA|TRBV28
TGTGCCAGCAGTTTTACGGGCCGCACAGATACGCAGTATTTT
CASSFTGRTDTQYF
>NA|TRBJ2-3|NA|TRBV15
TGTGCCACCAGCAGAGAACAGGGCTTAGATACGCAGTATTTT
CATSREQGLDTQYF
>NA|TRBJ2-1|NA|TRBV5-1
TGCGCCAGCAGCTTGACGGCAGGGCGAATGAATGAGCAGTTCTTC
CASSLTAGRMNEQFF
>NA|TRBJ1-5|NA|TRBV19
TGTGCCAGTAGTTCCCCGGGACCTTATAGCAATCAGCCCCAGCATTTT
CASSSPGPYSNQPQHF
>NA|TRBJ2-1|TRBD1|TRBV11-2
TGTGCCAGCAGCCCCGGGACAGGGGGTACCAATGAGCAGTTCTTC
CASSPGTGGTNEQFF
>NA|TRBJ2-5|TRBD1|TRBV7-2
TGTGCCAGCAGGGCGACAGGGCAAGAGACCCAGTACTTC
CASRATGQETQYF
>NA|TRBJ2-7|TRBD1|TRBV30
TGTGCCTGGAGTGTACGGGACAGGAAGTACGAGCAGTACTTC
CAWSVRDRKYEQYF
>NA|TRBJ1-4|NA|TRBV9
TGTGCCAGCAGCGTAGGCCTCTGGAGGGGTGGTGAAAAACTGTTTTTT
CASSVGLWRGGEKLFF
>once|TRBJ2-7|NA|TRBV7-8
TGTGCCAGCACATGGGGTCCTGGCGAGCAGTACTTC
CASTWGPGEQYF
>once|TRBJ2-3|NA|TRBV11-2
TGTGCCAGCAGCTTAGGACGAACCCGAAGCACAGATACGCAGTATTTT
CASSLGRTRSTDTQYF
>NA|TRBJ2-7|NA|TRBV6-1
TGTGCCAGCAGTGGATACACAGGGAACGAGCAGTACTTC
CASSGYTGNEQYF
>once|TRBJ2-7|TRBD2|TRBV7-9
TGTGCCAGCAGCTTAAGGACTAGCGGGAGAAACGAGCAGTACTTC
CASSLRTSGRNEQYF
>few|TRBJ1-2|NA|TRBV7-9
TGTGCCAGCAGCCGGGCCTCAGATAGCTACACCTTC
CASSRASDSYTF
>NA|TRBJ2-7|NA|TRBV30
TGTGCCTGGAGTGTACAGTTGTCCTACGAGCAGTACTTC
CAWSVQLSYEQYF
>once|TRBJ1-1|NA|TRBV28
TGTGCCAGCCTTAACGGGGGCGACATGAGCACTGAAGCTTTCTTT
CASLNGGDMSTEAFF
>NA|TRBJ2-7|NA|TRBV7-2
TGTGCCAGCAGCTTAGATGAAACGACGAGGCAGTACTTC
CASSLDETTRQYF
>NA|TRBJ1-5|NA|TRBV5-6
TGTGCCAGCAGCTCTACAGCCCCGAGCAATCAGCCCCAGCATTTT
CASSSTAPSNQPQHF
>NA|TRBJ2-1|TRBD2|TRBV5-1
TGCGCCAGCAGCTCACTTTCGGGGACTAGCGGGAGTGGGGGTGAGCAGTTCTTC
CASSSLSGTSGSGGEQFF
>NA|TRBJ2-7|NA|TRBV30
TGTGCCTGGAGTGTACTAGAGAGAAACGAGCAGTACTTC
CAWSVLERNEQYF
>NA|TRBJ1-2|NA|TRBV4-3
TGCGCCAGCAGCCAAGAGGCGGGCCCAACCTATGGCTACACCTTC
CASSQEAGPTYGYTF
>NA|TRBJ2-1|NA|TRBV6-1
TGTGCCAGCAGTGGGCTAGAGTTATACAATGAGCAGTTCTTC
CASSGLELYNEQFF
>once|TRBJ1-1|NA|TRBV29-1
TGCAGCGTGGGGTATGAAGCTTTCTTT
CSVGYEAFF
>NA|TRBJ2-7|NA|TRBV19
TGTGCCAGTAGTCAACAGGGTTACGAGCAGTACTTC
CASSQQGYEQYF
>NA|TRBJ2-1|TRBD2|TRBV5-4
TGTGCCAGCAGCTTATCGGGGACTAACCTTGCGCATGAGCAGTTCTTC
CASSLSGTNLAHEQFF
>NA|TRBJ2-1|TRBD1|TRBV6-4
TGTGCCAGCAATCGGACAGGGGGCAAACATTGCCATGAGCAGTTCTTC
CASNRTGGKHCHEQFF
>once|TRBJ2-7|TRBD1|TRBV29-1
TGCAGCGTTGACCCCGGGACAGGGGTTCGGTACGAGCAGTACTTC
CSVDPGTGVRYEQYF
>NA|TRBJ2-4|NA|TRBV4-2
TGTGCCAGCAGCCAAGACCCAGACATCTCAAACATTCAGTACTTC
CASSQDPDISNIQYF
>NA|TRBJ2-1|TRBD1|TRBV28
TGTGCCAGCGGACAGGGCAAGGCTGAGCAGTTCTTC
CASGQGKAEQFF
>NA|TRBJ2-5|NA|TRBV28
TGTGCCACCACCTCGGGAGGGGACAGCCAAGAGACCCAGTACTTC
CATTSGGDSQETQYF
>NA|TRBJ1-1|NA|TRBV28
TGTGCCAGCAGTTCCACCCGAGAGGGACGGACTGAAGCTTTCTTT
CASSSTREGRTEAFF
>NA|TRBJ2-1|TRBD1|TRBV7-2
TGTGCCAGCAGCATAGGACAGGGTTCCTACAATGAGCAGTTCTTC
CASSIGQGSYNEQFF
>NA|TRBJ1-1|TRBD1|TRBV6-1
TGTGCCAGCAGTCGTCCGGGACAGAGCTCTGAAGCTTTCTTT
CASSRPGQSSEAFF
>NA|TRBJ1-1|TRBD1|TRBV7-9
TGTGCCAGCAGCTTGGGACAGGGGTTTGAAGCTTTCTTT
CASSLGQGFEAFF
>NA|TRBJ2-1|TRBD1|TRBV5-4
TGTGCCAGCAGCTACTCACAGGGGGCGCGATGGAATGAGCAGTTCTTC
CASSYSQGARWNEQFF
>few|TRBJ1-5|TRBD1|TRBV9
TGTGCCAGCGGACAGGGCACTTATCAGCCCCAGCATTTT
CASGQGTYQPQHF
>once|TRBJ2-3|TRBD1|TRBV4-3
TGCGCCAGCAGCCAGGGACAGGGCCGAGATACGCAGTATTTT
CASSQGQGRDTQYF
>NA|TRBJ2-7|TRBD2|TRBV5-1
TGCGCCAGCAGCTTGGGAGACGGGACTAGCGGCTACGAGCAGTACTTC
CASSLGDGTSGYEQYF